The rows below give T cell receptor beta chains drawn from one sample of a study of blood T cell repertoires in COVID-19. Produced via immunoSEQ multiplex PCR; TCRdb's table is partial and in-frame only. Among approximately 120,000 clones listed, roughly 74% were seen once. The specimen sequenced was peripheral blood. The source is a man at least 80 years old with COVID-19, enrolled during active disease. Each CDR3 is given with its conserved first and last residue. The D gene is left open where the match is weak. Rows may omit the clone size; those that give it use once, few, many or a size class.

j_call | d_call | clone_size | v_call | cdr3_aa | cdr3_nt
TRBJ2-3 | TRBD1 | . | TRBV5-1 | CASSKPTGGTDTQYF | TGCGCCAGCAGCAAACCGACAGGGGGCACAGATACGCAGTATTTT
TRBJ1-1 | . | . | TRBV28 | CASSFMGTPMNTEAFF | TGTGCCAGCAGTTTTATGGGGACACCGATGAACACTGAAGCTTTCTTT
TRBJ1-1 | TRBD1 | . | TRBV19 | CASSIGTGVNTEAFF | TGTGCCAGTAGTATTGGGACAGGGGTGAACACTGAAGCTTTCTTT
TRBJ2-1 | TRBD2 | . | TRBV12-3/TRBV12-4 | CASSLAGVSEQFF | TGTGCCAGCAGCCTAGCGGGAGTCAGTGAGCAGTTCTTC
TRBJ2-7 | . | few | TRBV13 | CASSLGRGGLNEQYF | TGTGCCAGCAGCTTAGGGCGGGGAGGTCTGAACGAGCAGTACTTC
TRBJ1-5 | . | . | TRBV19 | CASSRAGAGNQPQHF | TGTGCCAGTAGTCGGGCGGGGGCCGGCAATCAGCCCCAGCATTTT
TRBJ1-5 | TRBD1 | . | TRBV28 | CASSGGQGGNQPQHF | TGTGCCAGCAGTGGGGGACAGGGAGGCAATCAGCCCCAGCATTTT
TRBJ2-3 | . | . | TRBV5-8 | CATLPYTGAPPHTQYF | TGTGCCACCCTACCATACACCGGAGCCCCCCCTCATACGCAGTATTTT
TRBJ1-5 | TRBD1 | few | TRBV19 | CASSMGQDLGPQHF | TGTGCCAGTAGTATGGGACAGGACCTAGGGCCCCAGCATTTT
TRBJ1-5 | . | . | TRBV19 | CASSTIPTEGGSNQPQHF | TGTGCCAGTAGTACCATTCCGACGGAAGGAGGTAGCAATCAGCCCCAGCATTTT
TRBJ2-5 | . | . | TRBV12-1 | CASSFRGQQETQYF | TGTGCCAGCAGCTTTCGAGGGCAGCAAGAGACCCAGTACTTC
TRBJ1-4 | . | . | TRBV7-9 | CASSLGAAGNEKLFF | TGTGCCAGCAGCTTAGGGGCCGCGGGGAATGAAAAACTGTTTTTT
TRBJ2-2 | TRBD1 | . | TRBV18 | CASSPQGANTGELFF | TGTGCCAGCTCACCACAGGGGGCCAACACCGGGGAGCTGTTTTTT
TRBJ2-7 | TRBD1 | many | TRBV6-2/TRBV6-3 | CASSLSTGGYEQYF | TGTGCCAGCAGTTTATCGACAGGGGGCTACGAGCAGTACTTC
TRBJ1-5 | TRBD1 | . | TRBV6-5 | CASTPDRGPSRAQHF | TGTGCCAGCACCCCAGACAGGGGGCCATCCCGGGCCCAGCATTTT
TRBJ2-5 | . | . | TRBV24-1 | CATSDLQGGGETQYF | TGTGCCACCAGTGATTTGCAAGGCGGAGGGGAGACCCAGTACTTC
TRBJ2-7 | . | . | TRBV5-1 | CASSLASGVSEQYF | TGCGCCAGCAGCTTGGCCTCGGGAGTGAGCGAGCAGTACTTC
TRBJ2-7 | TRBD1 | . | TRBV5-6 | CASSSPDRFAYEQYF | TGTGCCAGCAGCTCCCCGGACAGGTTTGCCTACGAGCAGTACTTC
TRBJ2-7 | TRBD1 | . | TRBV2 | CASRPGTGISYEQYF | TGTGCCAGCAGGCCCGGGACAGGGATATCCTACGAGCAGTACTTC
TRBJ1-6 | TRBD1 | few | TRBV18 | CASGERTGANSPLHF | TGTGCCAGCGGGGAGAGGACAGGGGCTAACTCACCCCTCCACTTT
TRBJ2-7 | . | . | TRBV7-9 | CASSPPGDHEQYF | TGTGCCAGCAGTCCCCCCGGAGATCACGAGCAGTACTTC
TRBJ2-1 | . | few | TRBV3-1/TRBV3-2 | CASSQVQGYYNEQFF | TGTGCCAGCAGCCAAGTACAGGGATACTACAATGAGCAGTTCTTC
TRBJ1-1 | TRBD1 | . | TRBV29-1 | CSVGPGQGMNTEAFF | TGCAGCGTTGGGCCGGGACAGGGAATGAACACTGAAGCTTTCTTT
TRBJ1-2 | . | . | TRBV4-1 | CASSPQGDGNYGYTF | TGCGCCAGCAGCCCACAGGGAGATGGGAACTATGGCTACACCTTC
TRBJ2-1 | TRBD2 | . | TRBV3-1/TRBV3-2 | CASSQAPGLADLNEQFF | TGTGCCAGCAGCCAAGCCCCGGGACTAGCGGACCTCAATGAGCAGTTCTTC
TRBJ2-6 | TRBD2 | . | TRBV28 | CASTRGGAGANVLTF | TGTGCCAGCACCCGCGGGGGGGCCGGGGCCAACGTCCTGACTTTC
TRBJ2-3 | . | . | TRBV28 | CASSSGADTQYF | TGTGCCAGCAGCTCGGGAGCAGATACGCAGTATTTT
TRBJ2-2 | TRBD1 | . | TRBV5-1 | CASSQKTSTGDAGELFF | TGCGCCAGCAGCCAGAAGACCTCGACAGGGGACGCCGGGGAGCTGTTTTTT
TRBJ1-2 | TRBD1 | . | TRBV25-1 | CASSELGQGVRGYTF | TGTGCCAGCAGTGAATTGGGACAGGGGGTGAGGGGCTACACCTTC
TRBJ1-3 | . | . | TRBV11-2 | CASSLGPQSGNTIYF | TGTGCCAGCAGCTTAGGTCCCCAGTCTGGAAACACCATATATTTT
TRBJ2-5 | . | . | TRBV6-5 | CASSYSFGTRETQYF | TGTGCCAGCAGTTACTCATTCGGGACTCGTGAGACCCAGTACTTC
TRBJ2-7 | TRBD2 | . | TRBV28 | CASSLRQGKRTSGPAVYEQYF | TGTGCCAGCAGTTTAAGACAGGGTAAGAGGACTAGCGGGCCGGCCGTCTACGAGCAGTACTTC
TRBJ2-2 | . | . | TRBV12-5 | CASGFTGVGVLPGELFF | TGTGCTAGTGGTTTCACCGGGGTGGGAGTACTTCCCGGGGAGCTGTTTTTT
TRBJ1-2 | TRBD1 | . | TRBV28 | CASSLGDRDNYGYTF | TGTGCCAGCAGTTTAGGGGACAGGGACAATTATGGCTACACCTTC
TRBJ1-2 | TRBD1 | . | TRBV5-1 | CASSSGMTGSTSDGYTF | TGCGCCAGCAGCTCCGGAATGACAGGGAGTACTTCGGATGGCTACACCTTC
TRBJ2-7 | TRBD1 | once | TRBV7-2 | CASSSGQFFEQYF | TGTGCCAGCAGCTCGGGACAGTTCTTCGAGCAGTACTTC
TRBJ1-2 | TRBD1 | few | TRBV12-3/TRBV12-4 | CASRGGQGYGYTF | TGTGCCAGCAGGGGGGGACAGGGATATGGCTACACCTTC
TRBJ1-3 | . | once | TRBV6-5 | CASTIGGGSGNTIYF | TGTGCCAGCACCATAGGTGGGGGGTCTGGAAACACCATATATTTT
TRBJ2-1 | TRBD2 | . | TRBV7-6 | CASSLDWTSGRVYNEQFF | TGTGCCAGCAGCTTAGACTGGACTAGCGGGAGAGTCTACAATGAGCAGTTCTTC
TRBJ2-5 | TRBD2 | few | TRBV27 | CASSLGVSGRRETQYF | TGTGCCAGCAGTTTAGGTGTTAGCGGGAGACGAGAGACCCAGTACTTC